Below, 2 T cell receptor beta chains from the same sample are listed, as sequenced in a study of low-dose radiotherapy and immunotherapy resistance in tumors. Time point denoted: before trial treatment. TRAV- and TRBV-specific primers were used for first-strand cDNA, which covered alpha and beta chains. TCR amplification used roughly 18 PCR cycles, a constant-region primer and a V-primer adapter. One entry per CDR3 protein, called by TCRdb with MiXCR from the reads. The sample contains 80,000 to 90,000 distinct CDR3 sequences, roughly a sixth of which appear only once. The specimen was PBMCs, collected before treatment. The receptors originated from a male donor with prostate cancer.

The chain joins TRBV27 to TRBJ1-4; weak D call: TRBD1 (5 bases). This CDR3 has 17 residues. The germline gives CDR1 MNHEY, CDR2 SMNVEV (reference sequence). Trimming took off 2 bases at V and 6 bases at J, with 19 bases between the two ends. For the CDR3, the DNA is TGTGCCAGCAGTTTACTGGGCCAGGGAGGGACTGATGAAAAACTGTTTTTT. Protein sequence: CASSLLGQGGTDEKLFF.

In regard to this clonotype: Given a far larger clone just one base away, this is likely a sequencing read error. The chain employs TRBV5-3 and TRBJ2-2; TRBD2 might be the D (5 bases). TRBV5-3 carries the ORF label, with uncertain function. V lost 8 bases to trimming and J lost 0 bases, with 14 bases between them. The CDR3 totals 15 residues. Here the CDR3 reads CASSPGEANTGELFF. In nucleotides, the CDR3 is TGTGCCAGCAGCCCCGGGGAAGCGAACACCGGGGAGCTGTTTTTT.